This TCR beta chain was sequenced for a study of blood T cell repertoires in COVID-19 (dated by TCRdb to 2018 to 2020). Some background on the complete study: Collaborator samples came from the United States, Italy and Spain and covered acute and convalescent phases of COVID-19. HLA class I and class II types, where available, came from metadata supplied by the sample provider rather than from assay-based typing. Deeply sampled blood TCRbeta repertoires from subjects exposed to, actively infected with, or recovered from COVID-19 were included in the dataset. The material from the prospective study consisted of cDNA or gDNA derived from T cells, B-cell-depleted T cells, or PBMCs. The repertoires were made available in a free public database intended to serve as a resource for research on the immune response to SARS-CoV-2. Nearly every sample came with metadata listing a de-identified subject ID, COVID-19 status, age in years and sex. The samples were drawn from two sources: the first 160 participants of the ongoing ImmuneRACE study, and over 1,000 subjects contributed by 6 global collaborators.

About this clone itself: Its antigen is unknown. No base quality information exists; no much larger clone differs at one position.

Results the study describes overall, beyond this receptor: The amount of clinical and demographic metadata varied by source and participant and was provided uncurated.

In the prospective study, participants were about 18 to 100 years old, resided in 24 geographic areas of the United States, and were enrolled through a virtual design. Cohort assignment in the prospective study relied on participant-reported clinical history from a screening survey and a study questionnaire. In the prospective study, mobile phlebotomists collected whole blood, serum and a nasopharyngeal or oropharyngeal swab from each participant. Over a roughly 2-month period, participants in the prospective study had the option of providing additional blood draws and questionnaires. Before DNA extraction, blood samples from the prospective study were shipped at room temperature or frozen. The germline V and J ends show losses of 5 bases and 6 bases respectively, and no gene match explains 17 bases of the junction. From its cysteine to its phenylalanine, the CDR3 spans 17 amino acids. Only the CDR3 region is kept as DNA, spanning 51 bases read in frame from base 1. The germline V gene (reference sequence) sets CDR1 to MNHEY and CDR2 to SMNVEV.

The immunoSEQ Assay, a bias-controlled multiplex PCR, was used to amplify TCRbeta CDR3 regions from genomic DNA. On the authors' methods: Nucleated cell counts per sample were estimated from amplification of reference gene primers within the assay. To quantify the absolute abundance of each unique TCRbeta CDR3 rearrangement, sequence reads were collapsed and filtered. For each sample, productive Simpson clonality was calculated by taking the square root of Simpson's diversity index across productive rearrangements. In its TCRdb copy, this immuneACCESS table keeps in-frame sequences only and misses some clones. Where compared with another copy, unresolved V genes explain less than half of these, and the others have no known cause. V, J and clone size reflect that table, while D and trimming were determined from the DNA. The sample table contains 220,000 or so clones; only one count was recorded for around 88% of them. About 15% of the sample is taken by the ten largest.

The specimen was PBMCs or T cells enriched from blood (not recorded which). The chain uses TRBV27 and TRBJ2-3, with 7 bases aligning to TRBD2. This sequence was found in a woman aged 45-59 years with acute COVID-19. The CDR3 in this case is CASSRDTTGLGGDTQYF. At the DNA level, the sequence is TGTGCCAGCAGTCGAGATACCACAGGTCTGGGGGGGGATACGCAGTATTTT.